A selection of T cell receptor beta chains follows, all from one sample in a study of T cells in Graves' hyperthyroidism and ophthalmopathy. TCRdb used MiXCR to reprocess the multiplex PCR reads, holding one entry per CDR3 protein. The data contain a few hundred thousand distinct CDR3 sequences, 35% to 55% of them singletons. The source material was peripheral blood or thyroid tissue (not recorded which). The receptors come from a woman under 30 with Graves' hyperthyroidism. Each CDR3 is given with its conserved first and last residue. D genes are given only for firm matches. Rows may omit the clone size; those that give it use once, few, many or a size class.

size: many
V: TRBV10-3
J: TRBJ2-7
D: NA
DNA: TGTGCCATCAGTGGGACAAAATATGCCGCAAACTTC
CDR3: CAISGTKYAANF

size: NA
V: TRBV7-3
J: TRBJ2-5
D: TRBD2
DNA: TGTGCCAGCAGCTTAAGTGCTAGCGGGACCCAGTACTTC
CDR3: CASSLSASGTQYF

size: NA
V: TRBV7-8
J: TRBJ1-2
D: NA
DNA: TGTGCCAGCGCCCTGAGGGAGGGAAGAGGCTACACCTTC
CDR3: CASALREGRGYTF

size: few
V: TRBV12-3/TRBV12-4
J: TRBJ2-7
D: NA
DNA: TGTGCCAGCAGTTTAATTGAAGAGACCTACGAGCAGTACTTC
CDR3: CASSLIEETYEQYF

size: NA
V: TRBV12-3/TRBV12-4
J: TRBJ1-1
D: TRBD1
DNA: TGTGCCAGCAGTTTTTGGCCAGGGGGCACTGAAGCTTTCTTT
CDR3: CASSFWPGGTEAFF

size: NA
V: TRBV11-2
J: TRBJ1-3
D: NA
DNA: TGTGCCAGCAGTGGCGGATCGAGCTCTGGAAACACCATATATTTT
CDR3: CASSGGSSSGNTIYF

size: many
V: TRBV9
J: TRBJ1-2
D: NA
DNA: TGTGCCAGCAGCGTAGCGGGGGGACGAATAACCTTC
CDR3: CASSVAGGRITF

size: many
V: TRBV5-1
J: TRBJ2-7
D: TRBD1
DNA: TGCGCCAGCAGCCTGACTGACAGGGCCGAGCAGTACTTC
CDR3: CASSLTDRAEQYF

size: many
V: TRBV7-9
J: TRBJ1-1
D: NA
DNA: TGTGCCAGCAGCAGATCGGGTTGGGACACTGAAGCTTTCTTT
CDR3: CASSRSGWDTEAFF

size: NA
V: TRBV2
J: TRBJ1-5
D: TRBD1
DNA: TGTGCCAGCAGTGAGGACAGGGTCTCACATCAGCCCCAGCATTTT
CDR3: CASSEDRVSHQPQHF

size: NA
V: TRBV29-1
J: TRBJ2-7
D: TRBD1
DNA: TGCAGCGTTGAAGATGGGGGGACAGGGGAGGGCGAGCAGTACTTC
CDR3: CSVEDGGTGEGEQYF

size: NA
V: TRBV25-1
J: TRBJ2-7
D: TRBD2
DNA: TGTGCCAGCAGTGAAGGGGCTGGGCGGGAGCTGTACGAGCAGTACTTC
CDR3: CASSEGAGRELYEQYF

size: many
V: TRBV2
J: TRBJ2-5
D: NA
DNA: TGTGCCAGCCTCGAAGGGACTTACCCCGGGGAGACCCAGTACTTC
CDR3: CASLEGTYPGETQYF

size: many
V: TRBV20-1
J: TRBJ1-5
D: TRBD1
DNA: TGCAGTGCTAGAGATCTGGCAGGGGGTCAGCCCCAGCATTTT
CDR3: CSARDLAGGQPQHF

size: NA
V: TRBV30
J: TRBJ1-4
D: NA
DNA: TGTGCCTGGAGTGGTTGGGAACTTGCAACTAATGAAAAACTGTTTTTT
CDR3: CAWSGWELATNEKLFF

size: once
V: TRBV29-1
J: TRBJ2-7
D: NA
DNA: TGCAGCGTCATGGGACGGCTCTCTGGGGCCAACGAGCAGTACTTC
CDR3: CSVMGRLSGANEQYF

size: many
V: TRBV11-2
J: TRBJ2-2
D: TRBD2
DNA: TGTGCCAGCAGTCCAAGGACTAGCCGGAACACCGGGGAGCTGTTTTTT
CDR3: CASSPRTSRNTGELFF

size: NA
V: TRBV7-6
J: TRBJ2-2
D: NA
DNA: TGTGCCAGCGGAGGGACGGGACAATCGCTGTTTTTT
CDR3: CASGGTGQSLFF

size: many
V: TRBV9
J: TRBJ1-4
D: NA
DNA: TGTGCCAGCAGCGTAGGCGGGGCGGGAACTAATGAAAAACTGTTTTTT
CDR3: CASSVGGAGTNEKLFF

size: NA
V: TRBV4-1
J: TRBJ1-1
D: NA
DNA: TGCGCCAGCAGCCAAGGTTTAGCAGGGAACACTGAAGCTTTCTTT
CDR3: CASSQGLAGNTEAFF

size: NA
V: TRBV15
J: TRBJ1-6
D: NA
DNA: TGTGCCACCAGCAGTTTGTTGGGCGGAACTAATTCACCCCTCCACTTT
CDR3: CATSSLLGGTNSPLHF

size: many
V: TRBV7-2
J: TRBJ2-5
D: NA
DNA: TGTGCCAGCAGTTTGGGTTTGGAGACCCAGTACTTC
CDR3: CASSLGLETQYF

size: NA
V: TRBV7-8
J: TRBJ1-6
D: NA
DNA: TGTGCCAGCAGCTTATGGGCAGGGGCAAATTCACCCCTCCACTTT
CDR3: CASSLWAGANSPLHF

size: NA
V: TRBV7-3
J: TRBJ2-5
D: NA
DNA: TGTGCCAGCAGCTTAACCCGGAGTGGGAATGAGACCCAGTACTTC
CDR3: CASSLTRSGNETQYF

size: NA
V: TRBV11-2
J: TRBJ2-7
D: NA
DNA: TGTGCCAGCAGCTTATCAGGGTACAATGAGCAGTACTTC
CDR3: CASSLSGYNEQYF

size: many
V: TRBV7-3
J: TRBJ2-5
D: NA
DNA: TGTGCCAGCAGCTTTACCAGGGGGGAAGGGGAGACCCAGTACTTC
CDR3: CASSFTRGEGETQYF

size: NA
V: TRBV13
J: TRBJ2-7
D: TRBD1
DNA: TGTGCCAGCAGCTCCCGGGACAGGGGGTCAACTTACGAGCAGTACTTC
CDR3: CASSSRDRGSTYEQYF

size: NA
V: TRBV20-1
J: TRBJ2-2
D: TRBD2
DNA: TGCAGTGCTAAAAGGTCCGGACTAGCGGGAGTTTTGGGCACCGGGGAGCTGTTTTTT
CDR3: CSAKRSGLAGVLGTGELFF

size: many
V: TRBV3-1
J: TRBJ2-7
D: NA
DNA: TGTGCCAGCAGCCCTCAGAACGGGTACGAGCAGTACTTC
CDR3: CASSPQNGYEQYF

size: many
V: TRBV10-1
J: TRBJ1-5
D: NA
DNA: TGCGCCAGCAGTGAGACAGGTCAGCCCCAGCATTTT
CDR3: CASSETGQPQHF

size: NA
V: TRBV29-1
J: TRBJ1-1
D: TRBD1
DNA: TGCAGCCCCGGGACAGGGATCATGAACACTGAAGCTTTCTTT
CDR3: CSPGTGIMNTEAFF

size: few
V: TRBV18
J: TRBJ1-5
D: NA
DNA: TGTGCCAGCTCACCACGACAGGTCGCGGGGAATCAGCCCCAGCATTTT
CDR3: CASSPRQVAGNQPQHF

size: NA
V: TRBV29-1
J: TRBJ2-5
D: TRBD1
DNA: TGCAGCCACGACAGGGCAGAGACCCAGTACTTC
CDR3: CSHDRAETQYF

size: many
V: TRBV11-3
J: TRBJ1-1
D: NA
DNA: TGTGCCAGCAACGCCGGGACCCTCACTGAAGCTTTCTTT
CDR3: CASNAGTLTEAFF

size: many
V: TRBV11-2
J: TRBJ1-2
D: NA
DNA: TGTGCCAGCAGCTTAGATCCACGGATCTATGGCTACACCTTC
CDR3: CASSLDPRIYGYTF

size: NA
V: TRBV20-1
J: TRBJ2-3
D: NA
DNA: TGCAGTGTTCCACTAGTGGACACAGATACGCAGTATTTT
CDR3: CSVPLVDTDTQYF

size: many
V: TRBV6-6
J: TRBJ1-1
D: NA
DNA: TGTGCCAGCAGTTTTACAGGAACTGAAGCTTTCTTT
CDR3: CASSFTGTEAFF

size: NA
V: TRBV13
J: TRBJ2-7
D: NA
DNA: TGTGCCAGCAGCGCCCGACCCTACGAGCAGTACTTC
CDR3: CASSARPYEQYF

size: NA
V: TRBV7-9
J: TRBJ1-2
D: TRBD1
DNA: TGTGCCAGCAGCCATCCGGGACAGGGGGGCGGCTACACCTTC
CDR3: CASSHPGQGGGYTF

size: NA
V: TRBV6-6
J: TRBJ2-3
D: NA
DNA: TGTGCCAGCAGCCGGGACTTCAGCACAGATACGCAGTATTTT
CDR3: CASSRDFSTDTQYF

size: NA
V: TRBV19
J: TRBJ2-2
D: NA
DNA: TGTGCCAGTAGTATTCAGGGGACCGGCACCGGGGAGCTGTTTTTT
CDR3: CASSIQGTGTGELFF